The subject of this entry is one T cell receptor beta chain. It lacks a known antigen. There are no base qualities to consult, and no much larger clone falls within one base. Each collaborating institution followed its own protocols to collect whole blood in K2EDTA tubes. For TCRbeta analysis, collaborator samples were shipped as frozen whole blood, as isolated PBMCs, or as DNA extracted from either sample type. This specimen comes from a study of blood T cell repertoires in COVID-19 (dated by TCRdb to about 2020). Study-wide context: Collaborator samples came from the United States, Italy and Spain and covered acute and convalescent phases of COVID-19. The samples were drawn from the first 160 participants of the ongoing ImmuneRACE study and from some 1,300 subjects provided by 6 global collaborators. The dataset comprised deeply sampled blood TCRbeta repertoires from subjects exposed to, actively infected with, or recovered from COVID-19. The repertoires were released in a freely available public database intended as a resource for research on the immune response to SARS-CoV-2. The prospective study material was composed of cDNA or gDNA derived from T cells, B-cell-depleted T cells, or PBMCs. The sample metadata nearly always contained a de-identified subject ID, COVID-19 status, age in years and sex. Where HLA class I and class II types were available, the types were taken from metadata supplied by the sample provider, not from assay-based typing.

TCRbeta CDR3 regions were amplified from genomic DNA using the immunoSEQ Assay, a bias-controlled multiplex PCR. Concerning the study's data processing: The number of nucleated cells in each sample was estimated by amplification of reference gene primers within the assay. Sequence reads were collapsed and filtered to measure the absolute abundance of every unique TCRbeta CDR3 rearrangement. For each sample, productive Simpson clonality was calculated as the square root of Simpson's diversity index across productive rearrangements. Held by TCRdb, this immuneACCESS table contains in-frame sequences only and omits some clones. Under half of the omission traces to an unresolved V gene where checked; the cause of the rest is unknown. That table is the source of V, J and clone size, and D and trimming were worked out from the DNA. The sample table lists 150,000 to 190,000 clones, about nine tenths of them with a count of one. 2.4% of the sample rests with the top ten.

Overall study results and their limits: The amount of clinical and demographic metadata varied by source and participant and was provided uncurated.

Material for sequencing was peripheral blood. This TCR derives from a woman in her 70s with acute or convalescent COVID-19.

The nucleotide sequence is given as TGTGCCAGCTCACCAGGAAGGACAGGGACTGAAAAACTGTTTTTT. It codes for CASSPGRTGTEKLFF. Recombination joined TRBV18 with TRBJ1-4, with 8 junctional bases fitting TRBD1. The CDR3 spans 15 residues, from the cysteine through the phenylalanine. The entry retains the CDR3 DNA only, 45 bases that are in frame from base 1. V is pruned by 2 bases and J by 7 bases, leaving 6 bases of the junction without a gene match. The CDR1 and CDR2 encoded by the germline V gene are KGHSH and LQKENI.